Presented here are 26 T cell receptor beta chains from one specimen sequenced in a study of blood T cell repertoires in COVID-19. This table comes from immunoSEQ multiplex PCR, and its TCRdb copy is limited to in-frame clones, with some not included. The table shows tens of thousands of clones, with approximately 90% occurring only once. Sequenced: peripheral blood. The receptor set was obtained from a man between 65 and 85 years old with active COVID-19.

The chain links TRBV5-8 to TRBJ2-1, with 10 positions matching TRBD2. J gave up 7 bases and V 4 bases, and 11 bases lay outside the gene matches. The CDR3 contains 16 residues. Germline CDR1 and CDR2: SGHTS and YDEGEE. The CDR3 DNA follows: TGTGCCAGCAGCCGGGAAGCGGGGGGGCCGAGGAATGAGCAGTTCTTC. This sequence encodes CASSREAGGPRNEQFF.

J is TRBJ2-5 and V is TRBV6-5; tentative D call: TRBD1 (6 bases). The CDR3 spans 14 residues. Looked up from germline, CDR1 is MNHEY and CDR2 is SVGAGI. V shed 6 bases and J shed 5 bases, with 16 bases lying between them. This chain's CDR3 is CASSLQGIVETQYF. The CDR3 DNA follows: TGTGCCAGCAGCTTACAGGGTATAGTGGAGACCCAGTACTTC.

V gene TRBV7-2 combines with J gene TRBJ1-5; 10 nucleotides align to TRBD1. The CDR3 extends over 17 amino acids. Per the germline V gene, CDR1 is SGHTA and CDR2 is FQGNSA. V gave up 4 bases and J gave up 0 bases; unmatched junction bases: 6. Here the CDR3 DNA reads TGTGCCAGCAGCTCGCGGGACAGGGGCTATAGCAATCAGCCCCAGCATTTT. Translated, it gives CASSSRDRGYSNQPQHF. Variable domain in full (rest from reference TRBV7-2 and TRBJ1-5): GAGVSQSPSNKVTEKGKDVELRCDPISGHTALYWYRQSLGQGLEFLIYFQGNSAPDKSGLPSDRFSAERTGGSVSTLTIQRTQQEDSAVYLCASSSRDRGYSNQPQHFGDGTRLSIL.

V and J are TRBV12-1 and TRBJ2-3; the table's D gene call, TRBD2, was not cross checked with the DNA. TRBV12-1 is labeled a pseudogene. CDR3 length: 13 amino acids. CDR3: CASSNRATDTQYF. The CDR3 nucleotides read TGTGCCAGCAGCAACCGAGCCACAGATACGCAGTATTTT.

The genes are TRBV7-9 and TRBJ2-7; 8 bases align to TRBD2. V dropped 2 bases and J dropped 1; count of bases not matched to a gene: 4. The CDR3 sequence is 15 residues long. CDR1 and CDR2 (germline): SEHNR, FQNEAQ (reference sequence). This CDR3 reads CASSLITSGSYEQYF. The CDR3 nucleotides read TGTGCCAGCAGCTTAATAACTAGCGGATCCTACGAGCAGTACTTC.

This clone was detected a few times. The chain couples TRBV19 to TRBJ1-5; 10 bases agree with TRBD1. J lost 3 bases, V lost 5 bases, and 1 base had no gene match. CDR1 and CDR2 (germline): LNHDA, SQIVND (reference sequence). CDR3 length: 14 amino acids. The CDR3 region has the DNA TGTGCCAGTAGTGGACAGGGGGACAATCAGCCCCAGCATTTT. This sequence encodes CASSGQGDNQPQHF.

For the CDR3, the DNA is TGTGCCAGCGTCCGCGGGGACTTCAAAAACATTCAGTACTTC. It specifies CASVRGDFKNIQYF. The chain is built from TRBV28 and TRBJ2-4; weak D call: TRBD2 (6 bases). V lost 8 bases to trimming and J lost 3 bases, with 14 bases between them. CDR1 and CDR2 from the germline V gene are MDHEN and SYDVKM. CDR3 length: 14 amino acids.

This clone was picked up one time. The CDR3 spells CASSVGGLPRADTQYF. Here the CDR3 DNA reads TGTGCCAGCAGCGTAGGGGGACTCCCGAGGGCAGATACGCAGTATTTT. The rearrangement uses TRBV9 and TRBJ2-3; weak D call: TRBD2 (6 bases). The CDR3 covers 16 residues. V lost 0 bases, J lost 4 bases, and 15 bases lay in between. Germline CDR1 reads SGDLS; CDR2 reads YYNGEE. Filled out from reference TRBV9 and TRBJ2-3, the complete variable domain reads DSGVTQTPKHLITATGQRVTLRCSPRSGDLSVYWYQQSLDQGLQFLIQYYNGEERAKGNILERFSAQQFPDLHSELNLSSLELGDSALYFCASSVGGLPRADTQYFGPGTRLTVL.

This chain connects TRBV28 to TRBJ1-2; 8 bases are a match to TRBD1. CDR1 MDHEN and CDR2 SYDVKM come from the germline V gene. This CDR3 comprises 19 residues. Trimming cost V 7 bases and J 1 base; bases outside gene matches: 20. The CDR3 coding sequence is TGTGCCAGCACCAATGTTCTACAGGGGGAGGTGACCGTTAACTATGGCTACACCTTC. This sequence encodes CASTNVLQGEVTVNYGYTF.

The gene calls are TRBV7-9 and TRBJ2-3, with 9 positions matching TRBD1. Germline CDR1 reads SEHNR; CDR2 reads FQNEAQ (reference sequence). This CDR3 contains 15 residues. With V trimmed by 3 bases and J by 4 bases, 5 bases remained unmatched. The CDR3 reads CASSFRDRVPDTQYF. DNA of the CDR3: TGTGCCAGCAGCTTCCGGGACAGGGTCCCAGATACGCAGTATTTT. The full variable domain, completed using reference TRBV7-9 and TRBJ2-3, is DTGVSQNPRHKITKRGQNVTFRCDPISEHNRLYWYRQTLGQGPEFLTYFQNEAQLEKSRLLSDRFSAERPKGSFSTLEIQRTEQGDSAMYLCASSFRDRVPDTQYFGPGTRLTVL.

This sequence joins TRBV19 and TRBJ1-6, with D possibly TRBD1 on 5 matching bases. CDR1 LNHDA and CDR2 SQIVND come from the germline V gene (reference sequence). V dropped 3 bases and J dropped 5 bases, with 8 bases sitting between them. The CDR3 spans 14 residues. The CDR3 spells CASSISGNNSPLHF. The CDR3 DNA reads TGTGCCAGTAGTATTTCAGGGAATAATTCACCCCTCCACTTT.

The chain employs TRBV6-2 or TRBV6-3 and TRBJ1-2; D is unclear. With 2 bases removed from V and 0 bases from J, the gap between germline ends came to 10 bases. The CDR3 length is 15 residues. The germline gives CDR1 MNHEY, CDR2 SVGEGT. The CDR3 bases are TGTGCCAGCAGTTACGGCGGCGTATCTAACTATGGCTACACCTTC. The encoded protein is CASSYGGVSNYGYTF.

This chain uses TRBV7-6 with TRBJ1-3, with 10 positions matching TRBD1. There are 22 residues in the CDR3. The germline V gene encodes CDR1 SGHVS and CDR2 FNYEAQ. V lost 0 bases and J lost 5; bases outside the gene matches: 22. The CDR3 DNA sequence: TGTGCCAGCAGCTTAGCGTGGACTCCAGATTTCCGGGTGGACAGGGGGAGAAACACCATATATTTT. Its translation is CASSLAWTPDFRVDRGRNTIYF.

The CDR3 region has the DNA TGTGCCAGCTCACCAACGACTAGCGGGAGTAAGACCCAGTACTTC. The encoded protein is CASSPTTSGSKTQYF. This sequence joins TRBV18 and TRBJ2-5, with 12 bases aligning to TRBD2. CDR3 length: 15 residues. CDR1 and CDR2 (germline): KGHSH, LQKENI. Trimming at V came to 2 bases and at J to 6 bases, leaving 4 bases not matched to a gene.

The chain has TRBV12-3 or TRBV12-4 and TRBJ1-2; TRBD1 aligns across 7 bases. The CDR3 contains 13 residues. V shed 5 bases and J 8 bases; nucleotides not matched to a gene: 8. The CDR3 coding sequence is TGTGCCAGCAGTGGACAGGTGAGGAGCGGCTACACCTTC. Its translation: CASSGQVRSGYTF.

This chain uses TRBV20-1 with TRBJ1-5, with 8 bases fitting TRBD1. With 3 bases clipped from V and 4 bases from J, the junction kept 8 bases outside the gene matches. The CDR3 consists of 15 residues. Germline values: CDR1 DFQATT, CDR2 SNEGSKA (reference sequence). The CDR3 protein is CSASEARGRNQPQHF. The CDR3 DNA follows: TGCAGTGCTAGTGAGGCCAGGGGGCGGAATCAGCCCCAGCATTTT.

The chain couples TRBV7-3 to TRBJ1-2; D remains unclear. Germline V gene lookup returns CDR1 SGHTA and CDR2 FQGTGA. The CDR3 loop spans 13 amino acids. V shed 2 bases and J shed 3 bases, with 7 bases lying between them. The CDR3 region has the DNA TGTGCCAGCAGCTTAGGAGGAGACTATGGCTACACCTTC. It yields the protein CASSLGGDYGYTF.

This clone was detected only once. V usage is TRBV27 and J usage is TRBJ2-2; the match to TRBD1 covers 7 bases. Germline V gene lookup returns CDR1 MNHEY and CDR2 SMNVEV (reference sequence). Trimming took 6 bases from V and 3 from J; bases not matched to a gene: 4. The CDR3 is 14 amino acids. DNA of the CDR3: TGTGCCAGCAGAGACAGGGATCACACCGGGGAGCTGTTTTTT. Protein sequence: CASRDRDHTGELFF.

V usage is TRBV6-1 and J usage is TRBJ1-6, with 8 bases that match TRBD1. Germline V gene lookup returns CDR1 MNHNS and CDR2 SASEGT. With 3 bases clipped from V and 12 bases from J, the junction kept 13 bases outside the gene matches. This CDR3 comprises 16 residues. CDR3 DNA sequence: TGTGCCAGCAGTGATAGAGGGACAGGCCGGAACCGACCCCTCCACTTT. Encoded protein: CASSDRGTGRNRPLHF.

This clone appeared once. The chain couples TRBV19 to TRBJ1-5; a possible D gene is TRBD1 (6 bases). Germline CDR1 and CDR2: LNHDA and SQIVND (reference sequence). CDR3 length: 12 residues. Trimming removed 8 bases at V and 5 bases at J, with 10 bases between. CDR3 loop: CASGGSYQPQHF. The CDR3 DNA follows: TGTGCCAGTGGGGGCAGCTATCAGCCCCAGCATTTT.

This clone appeared a single time. The chain links TRBV2 to TRBJ2-2; 11 positions agree with TRBD1. Germline V gene sequence: CDR1 SNHLY, CDR2 FYNNEI. The CDR3 extends over 15 amino acids. J gave up 7 bases and V 7 bases, and 8 bases lay outside the gene matches. The CDR3 nucleotides read TGTGCCAGCACCTCCGGGACAGGGGGGAACGGGGAGCTGTTTTTT. The encoded protein is CASTSGTGGNGELFF.

The genes are TRBV28 and TRBJ2-7; D is ambiguous. The V gene lost 3 bases and the J gene lost 2 bases, with 11 bases spanning the gap. In germline, CDR1 is MDHEN, CDR2 SYDVKM. There are 14 residues in the CDR3. The CDR3 spells CASSFGQVPYEQYF. The CDR3 DNA reads TGTGCCAGCAGTTTTGGGCAGGTCCCCTACGAGCAGTACTTC.

J is TRBJ2-7 and V is TRBV28; 14 bases are shared with TRBD2. Trimming removed 5 bases from V and 2 bases from J; junction bases left unmatched: 5. The CDR3 runs 16 residues. Per germline, CDR1 MDHEN and CDR2 SYDVKM. CDR3: CASSPGLAGETYEQYF. CDR3 in DNA: TGTGCCAGCAGTCCGGGACTAGCGGGGGAAACCTACGAGCAGTACTTC. The full variable domain, its missing parts supplied by reference TRBV28 and TRBJ2-7, is DVKVTQSSRYLVKRTGEKVFLECVQDMDHENMFWYRQDPGLGLRLIYFSYDVKMKEKGDIPEGYSVSREKKERFSLILESASTNQTSMYLCASSPGLAGETYEQYFGPGTRLTVT.

This chain connects TRBV19 to TRBJ1-1; the D gene is possibly TRBD1 (6 bases). Germline assignment: CDR1 LNHDA and CDR2 SQIVND (reference sequence). Trimming pared 10 bases from V and 5 bases from J, leaving 20 bases between. The CDR3 consists of 14 residues. The CDR3 nucleotides are TGTGCCACCAAATCGGGACAACCGAATACTGAAGCTTTCTTT. Its protein is CATKSGQPNTEAFF.

The chain couples TRBV6-4 to TRBJ2-2; 10 positions match TRBD2. CDR1 MRHNA and CDR2 SNTAGT come from the germline V gene. The CDR3 extends over 15 amino acids. J lost 6 bases, V lost 6 bases, and 7 bases had no gene match. CDR3 sequence reads: CASSPRAGGPGELFF. CDR3 coding DNA: TGTGCCAGCAGCCCCCGAGCGGGAGGGCCCGGGGAGCTGTTTTTT.

The rearrangement joins TRBV27 to TRBJ1-5; a possible D gene is TRBD1 (5 bases). Germline CDR1 MNHEY, CDR2 SMNVEV (reference sequence). This CDR3 is 15 amino acids long. Trimming left V 2 bases short and J 2 bases short, with 10 bases between. The CDR3 DNA follows: TGTGCCAGCAGTTTAGGGGGGTGGGGCAATCAGCCCCAGCATTTT. Protein product: CASSLGGWGNQPQHF.